This T cell receptor beta chain comes out of a study of blood T cell repertoires in COVID-19 (dated by TCRdb to 2019 to 2021). Concerning the study at large: Samples from collaborators originated in the United States, Italy and Spain and spanned both the acute and convalescent phases of COVID-19. The material from the prospective study consisted of cDNA or gDNA derived from T cells, B-cell-depleted T cells, or PBMCs. The dataset comprised deeply sampled blood TCRbeta repertoires from subjects exposed to, actively infected with, or recovered from COVID-19. A freely available public database, intended as a resource for researchers studying the immune response to SARS-CoV-2, is where the repertoires were released. Samples came from the ongoing ImmuneRACE study (first 160 participants) plus 1,254 subjects from 6 global collaborators. Nearly every sample came with metadata listing a de-identified subject ID, COVID-19 status, age in years and sex. Where available, HLA class I and class II types were taken from metadata supplied by the sample provider and were not determined by assay-based typing. What the research found in general, with its limitations: The amount of clinical and demographic metadata varied by source and participant and was provided uncurated.

TCRbeta CDR3 regions were amplified from genomic DNA by means of the immunoSEQ Assay, a bias-controlled multiplex PCR. The original methods were these. The number of nucleated cells in each sample was estimated from the amplification of reference gene primers within the assay. To quantify the absolute abundance of each unique TCRbeta CDR3 rearrangement, sequence reads were collapsed and filtered. For each sample, productive Simpson clonality was calculated as the square root of Simpson's diversity index across productive rearrangements. This immuneACCESS table, as held by TCRdb, lists in-frame sequences with V and J called but not all clones. Of the missing ones, under half trace to an unresolved V gene in checked studies; the others have no known cause. For V, J and clone size, that table is used; D and trimming come from the DNA. The sample profile shows 200,000 to 250,000 clones; about 80% of them were found once. The ten largest clones take up roughly 7% of the sample.

Of note for this clone: The specificity of this receptor is unknown. No clone much larger than this one lies a single base away; base qualities are absent.

One collaborating source in Seattle enrolled patients while the patients were actively infected and followed the patients over time throughout the course of disease. Whole blood was collected in K2EDTA tubes by collaborating institutions according to the institutions' own protocols. For TCRbeta analysis, collaborators shipped samples as frozen whole blood, isolated PBMCs, or DNA extracted from either of those sample types. Trimming costs V 2 bases and J 4 bases, and their ends lie 12 bases apart. The CDR3 holds 14 amino acids from the cysteine to the phenylalanine. The kept DNA is CDR3 alone, 42 bases in frame from the first base. Looking up the germline V gene yields CDR1 SGHRS and CDR2 YFSETQ.

The specimen sequenced was peripheral blood. The chain is made from TRBV5-1 and TRBJ1-2; the D gene cannot be named for sure. This sequence originates from a woman older than 75 with COVID-19, enrolled during active disease. The CDR3 region: CASSFFTSSYGYTF. The nucleotide sequence reads as follows: TGCGCCAGCAGCTTTTTCACATCTAGCTATGGCTACACCTTC. The reference TRBV5-1 and TRBJ1-2 proteins fill in what lies around the CDR3, so the full variable domain reads KAGVTQTPRYLIKTRGQQVTLSCSPISGHRSVSWYQQTPGQGLQFLFEYFSETQRNKGNFPGRFSGRQFSNSRSEMNVSTLELGDSALYLCASSFFTSSYGYTFGSGTRLTVV.